This passage covers 16 T cell receptor beta chains from one sample sequenced in a study of T-cell memory formation after mild COVID-19 (dated by TCRdb to 2020 to 2022). The library relied on 5' RACE. The sequencing machine was an Illumina NovaSeq 6000. The public reads were reanalyzed by TCRdb: fastp trimming at Q25, MiXCR alignment, in-frame beta chains only. Here each entry gathers all rows of one CDR3 protein and keeps the most common genes and DNA. This sample comprises 180,000 or so distinct CDR3 sequences, approximately 10% of them detected only once. The top ten clones comprise less than 4% of the sample. The source material was PBMCs or a T cell subset sorted from them (not recorded which). The receptors here all came from a man aged 18 to 30 who had mild COVID-19 (a few samples of this study predate the infection). The sample titles of this study are shuffled in the database, so cell type and time point are left out; the donor was told from shared clones.

This clonotype was observed a handful of times. The gene calls are TRBV7-2 and TRBJ1-4; D may be TRBD1 (5 bases). V was shortened by 4 bases and J by 3 bases, with 12 bases between the two germline ends. The CDR3 extends over 15 amino acids. Germline CDR1 is SGHTA and CDR2 is FQGNSA. The CDR3 DNA reads TGTGCCAGCAGCTCCCGACCGGGGGCTAATGAAAAACTGTTTTTT. It codes for CASSSRPGANEKLFF.

This clonotype was counted only a few times. The V call is TRBV11-2, the J call TRBJ2-1; TRBD1 might be the D (6 bases). Germline-derived CDR1 and CDR2 are SGHAT and FQNNGV. V was pared by 5 bases and J by 6 bases, with 8 bases between. The CDR3 loop spans 12 amino acids. This CDR3 is CASSKQGNEQFF. The CDR3 nucleotides read TGTGCCAGCAGCAAACAGGGCAATGAGCAGTTCTTC.

This clonotype was recorded at least ten times. This chain connects TRBV5-6 to TRBJ2-7; D uncertain. This CDR3 is 13 amino acids long. Germline V CDR1 and CDR2: SGHDT, YYEEEE. With 0 bases removed from V and 2 bases from J, the gap between germline ends came to 6 bases. The DNA of the CDR3 is TGTGCCAGCAGCTTGGGCCTCACCTACGAGCAGTACGTC. This translates into CASSLGLTYEQYV.

This clonotype was recorded a few times. The V call is TRBV7-3, the J call TRBJ2-2; 10 bases align to TRBD2. V was clipped by 5 bases and J by 5 bases; unmatched bases: 2. The CDR3 is 14 amino acids. Germline values: CDR1 SGHTA, CDR2 FQGTGA. The chain's CDR3 is CASSTLAGTGELFF. Here the CDR3 DNA reads TGTGCCAGCAGCACACTAGCGGGGACCGGGGAGCTGTTTTTT.

This rearrangement joins TRBV7-8 to TRBJ1-5, with unresolved D. The V end was cut by 5 bases, the J end by 6 bases, with 8 bases between. Germline V gene data show CDR1 as SGHVS and CDR2 as FQNEAQ. The CDR3 sequence is 12 residues long. The CDR3 sequence is CASSRGVQPQHF. The CDR3 region has the DNA TGTGCCAGCAGCCGTGGGGTTCAGCCCCAGCATTTT.

This clonotype was recorded many times. The gene calls are TRBV12-3 or TRBV12-4 and TRBJ2-7, with 9 bases that match TRBD1. The CDR3 sequence is 12 residues long. V trimming: 5 bases; J trimming: 6 bases; junction bases outside the gene matches: 2. The CDR3 reads CASSPGQGEQYV. The CDR3 DNA follows: TGTGCCAGCAGTCCGGGACAGGGCGAGCAGTACGTC.

This clonotype was seen a few times. The chain employs TRBV6-2 or TRBV6-3 and TRBJ2-7, with D maybe TRBD1 (6 bases). CDR3 size: 13 residues. Looked up from germline, CDR1 is MNHEY and CDR2 is SVGEGT. Trimming took 5 bases from V and 6 from J, leaving 14 bases between them. The DNA for the CDR3 is TGTGCCAGCAGTCAGGGGTTGCTGGGCGAGCAGTACGTC. It specifies CASSQGLLGEQYV.

This clonotype was seen a few times. CDR3 nucleotide sequence: TGTGCCAGCAGCTTAGATTGGGCTAGCGGGTACACAGATACGCAGTATTTT. Amino acids: CASSLDWASGYTDTQYF. The V call is TRBV7-2, the J call TRBJ2-3, with 8 bases identical to TRBD2. This CDR3 has 17 amino acids. Germline V CDR1 and CDR2: SGHTA, FQGNSA. Unmatched junction bases numbered 8, after V lost 1 base and J lost 2 bases.

The chain recombines TRBV6-5 with TRBJ1-5, with 7 nucleotides matching TRBD1. The CDR3 extends over 15 amino acids. J was trimmed by 9 bases and V by 0 bases; bases with no gene match: 8. Looked up from germline, CDR1 is MNHEY and CDR2 is SVGAGI. The CDR3 sequence is CASSYSKTGLWPQHF. The CDR3 region has the DNA TGTGCCAGCAGTTACTCTAAGACAGGGCTCTGGCCCCAGCATTTT.

The CDR3 DNA reads as TGTGCCAGCAGCTTCGGCCCGAAGGGCTACGAGCAGTACTTC. It codes for CASSFGPKGYEQYF. The V and J genes are TRBV5-4 and TRBJ2-7; D gene unclear. Trimming removed 2 bases at V and 3 bases at J, with 12 bases between. Germline lookup yields CDR1 SGHNT and CDR2 YYREEE (reference sequence). The CDR3 is 14 amino acids.

This clonotype was counted a few times. J is TRBJ2-3 and V is TRBV7-2, with TRBD1 as a possible D gene (6 bases). From germline, CDR1 is SGHTA and CDR2 FQGNSA. This CDR3 comprises 14 residues. V lost 5 bases and J lost 5, with 14 bases in between. CDR3 loop: CASSVPGERDTQYF. DNA of the CDR3: TGTGCCAGCAGCGTACCAGGGGAACGAGATACGCAGTATTTT.

This rearrangement joins TRBV4-1 to TRBJ1-2; TRBD1 is a possible D gene (5 bases). The CDR3 length is 16 residues. CDR1 and CDR2 (germline): MGHRA, YSYEKL. V lost 1 base to trimming and J lost 4 bases, with 16 bases between them. CDR3 region: CASSQGGRSNFYGYTF. CDR3 DNA: TGCGCCAGCAGCCAAGGGGGCAGGTCAAACTTCTATGGCTACACCTTC.

The chain recombines TRBV6-5 with TRBJ1-6; 10 nucleotides agree with TRBD1. This CDR3 has 15 amino acids. The V gene's germline CDR1 is MNHEY and CDR2 SVGAGI. The J segment lost 7 bases and the V segment lost 6 bases, leaving 6 bases of the junction unmatched. CDR3 protein: CASRTGGEGNSPLHF. As DNA, the CDR3 is TGTGCCAGCAGGACAGGGGGCGAAGGCAATTCACCCCTCCACTTT.

This clonotype came up many times. The chain is built from TRBV6-1 and TRBJ2-5; D is perhaps TRBD2 (5 bases). From germline, CDR1 is MNHNS and CDR2 SASEGT. The V end lost 3 bases, the J end lost 10 bases, and 18 bases lay between the germline ends. This CDR3 region has 14 residues. CDR3 bases: TGTGCCAGCAGTGAGAACTTACCCGGAGGAAACCAGTACTTC. It translates to CASSENLPGGNQYF.

This clonotype appeared many times. The V gene is TRBV14, the J gene TRBJ1-4; a weak D match, TRBD1 (5 bases). Germline V lookup: CDR1 SGHDN, CDR2 FVKESK. V was trimmed by 4 bases and J by 10 bases, leaving 13 bases between them. The CDR3 covers 13 residues. The CDR3 loop is CASSPTVTGKLFF. The CDR3 region has the DNA TGTGCCAGCAGCCCGACAGTTACCGGAAAACTGTTTTTT.

This clonotype was found a few times. V gene TRBV28 combines with J gene TRBJ1-2, with D possibly TRBD1 on 5 matching bases. Germline-derived CDR1 and CDR2 are MDHEN and SYDVKM. The CDR3 length is 14 residues. Trimming pared 2 bases from V and 4 bases from J, leaving 11 bases between. CDR3 nucleotide sequence: TGTGCCAGCAGTTTACCGGGACGGATCTATGGCTACACCTTC. Protein sequence: CASSLPGRIYGYTF.